This TCR beta chain was found in a study of a mutant IDH1 vaccine in newly diagnosed glioma. Study summary: Treated patients had a mean age of 40.4 years and a sex split that was around 60% male and approximately 38% female. Patients were pretreated with radiotherapy, temozolomide, or both, mostly both. Study conclusions and caveats: Pseudoprogression showed no apparent link to changes in top peripheral T cell clonotypes.

Time point defined: week 11, during vaccination. Vaccinated patients received 300 ug of mutant IDH1 20-mer peptide per dose, with topical imiquimod. This CDR3 has 14 residues. The V segment lost 6 bases and the J segment 6 bases; nucleotides outside the gene matches: 7. Germline V lookup: CDR1 MNHEY, CDR2 SVGAGI. As concerns this clone: Its antigen is unknown.

Measured with immunoSEQ multiplex PCR; TCRdb has only the in-frame clones, and not every one. The sample yields under 150,000 clones, roughly 88% seen once. The origin of this receptor is a woman between 50 and 59 years old with glioma. The V gene is TRBV6-5, the J gene TRBJ2-1, with 8 bases matching TRBD2. The sequencing used PBMCs, collected from a glioma patient whose treatment included an IDH1 peptide vaccine. The CDR3 sequence is CASRPSGSINEQFF. In DNA, the CDR3 is TGTGCCAGCAGACCCAGCGGGAGTATCAATGAGCAGTTCTTC.